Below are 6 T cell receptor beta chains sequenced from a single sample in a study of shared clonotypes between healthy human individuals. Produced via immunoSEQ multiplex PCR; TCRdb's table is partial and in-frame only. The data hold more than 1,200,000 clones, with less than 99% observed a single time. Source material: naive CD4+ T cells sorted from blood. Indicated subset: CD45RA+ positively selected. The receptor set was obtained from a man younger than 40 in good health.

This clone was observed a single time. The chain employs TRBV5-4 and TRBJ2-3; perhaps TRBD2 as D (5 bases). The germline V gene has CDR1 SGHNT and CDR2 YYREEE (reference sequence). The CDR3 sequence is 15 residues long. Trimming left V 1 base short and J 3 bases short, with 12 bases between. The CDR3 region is CASSLLGTGTDTQYF. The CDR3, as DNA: TGTGCCAGCAGCTTGTTAGGAACGGGAACAGATACGCAGTATTTT.

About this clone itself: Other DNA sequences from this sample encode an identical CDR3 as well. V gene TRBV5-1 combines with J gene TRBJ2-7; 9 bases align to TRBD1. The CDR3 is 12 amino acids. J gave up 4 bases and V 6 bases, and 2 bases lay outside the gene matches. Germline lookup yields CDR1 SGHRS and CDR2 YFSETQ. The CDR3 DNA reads TGCGCCAGCACGGACAGGGGTTACGAGCAGTACTTC. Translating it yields CASTDRGYEQYF.

CDR3 in amino acids: CASSSTPQNEQYF. DNA of the CDR3: TGCGCCAGCAGCAGCACGCCCCAGAACGAGCAGTACTTC. The rearrangement uses TRBV10-1 and TRBJ2-7; D ambiguous. The CDR3 covers 13 residues. The V gene's germline CDR1 is WNHNN and CDR2 SYGVQD (reference sequence). V shed 6 bases and J shed 5 bases, with 14 bases lying between them.

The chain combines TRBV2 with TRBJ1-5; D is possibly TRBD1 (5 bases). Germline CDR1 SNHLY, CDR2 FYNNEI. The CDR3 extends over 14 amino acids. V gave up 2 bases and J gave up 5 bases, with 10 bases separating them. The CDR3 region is CASSEMPGDQPQHF. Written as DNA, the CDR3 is TGTGCCAGCAGTGAAATGCCGGGGGATCAGCCCCAGCATTTT. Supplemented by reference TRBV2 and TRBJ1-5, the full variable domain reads EPEVTQTPSHQVTQMGQEVILRCVPISNHLYFYWYRQILGQKVEFLVSFYNNEISEKSEIFDDQFSVERPDGSNFTLKIRSTKLEDSAMYFCASSEMPGDQPQHFGDGTRLSIL.

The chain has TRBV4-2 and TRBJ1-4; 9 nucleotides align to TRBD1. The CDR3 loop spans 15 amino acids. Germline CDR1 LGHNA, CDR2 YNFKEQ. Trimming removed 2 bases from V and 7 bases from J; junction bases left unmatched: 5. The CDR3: CASSQKQGAGEKLFF. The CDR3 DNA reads TGTGCCAGCAGCCAAAAACAGGGGGCTGGTGAAAAACTGTTTTTT.

The CDR3 DNA reads TGTGCCAGTAGTACGCTGGCTGATACGCAGTATTTT. This gives the protein CASSTLADTQYF. The V call is TRBV19, the J call TRBJ2-3; D uncertain. Trimming left V 4 bases short and J 6 bases short, with 8 bases between. Per germline, CDR1 LNHDA and CDR2 SQIVND (reference sequence). The CDR3 has 12 residues.